Given below is one T cell receptor beta chain in context. Its antigen remains undetermined. Base qualities are missing; no much larger clone stands one base away. This sample was included in a study of cytomegalovirus exposure and HLA in healthy donors (dated by TCRdb to between 2016 and 2019). The study in broad terms: In an earlier analysis of several hundred of the donors, roughly 300 Gb of sequence data and approximately 120 million unique TCR beta sequences from 150 million to 200 million T cells were reported. An early release that covered some 630 HLA-typed donors contained approximately 300 gigabases of sequencing data and 85 million to 100 million unique TCR sequences. Among the roughly 430 genotyped donors, 75% to 90% belonged to the genetic ancestry cluster associated with self-reported Caucasian donors. The study aimed to test whether signatures of past pathogen exposure could be identified by cataloging public T cell receptors. The study profiled the T cell repertoires of hundreds of subjects by immunosequencing and related them to cytomegalovirus serostatus. In addition to the first cohort of 666 subjects, a separate validation cohort of 130 or so different subjects was used. To predict cytomegalovirus infection status, the study combined high-throughput TCR immunosequencing, statistical association of individual TCRs with disease status, and machine learning. A later analysis re-analyzed previously published TCR beta repertoires from 600 to 850 donors and added high-resolution HLA genotyping to study TCR occurrence patterns. Rather than using new phenotypic data, the later analysis identified candidate immune exposures from TCR beta sequences and from how often those sequences occurred across donors. An earlier analysis of a few hundred of the donors applied high-throughput TCR beta sequencing to assess whether each TCR beta V gene segment acted as functional or pseudogenic. Alongside the repertoire data, information on donor age, sex, ethnicity and CMV serostatus was compiled. In a later genetic analysis, genome-wide SNP genotypes for about 55% of the roughly 700 donors were used, and that subset was treated as a discovery cohort. Every discovery cohort repertoire had been produced on one sequencing platform. Class I and class II HLA loci were covered by the typing at four-digit resolution. Typing coverage varied by locus: 629-630 donors for A, B, C, DRB1 and DQB1; approximately 560 for DQA1; 600 to 610 for DPA1; more than 450 for DPB1. Roughly five DR-DQ haplotypes were treated as single units for association and clustering because of strong linkage in the cohort. On average, 235,054 unique TCR beta nucleotide sequences were sequenced per donor among about 400 genotyped donors of the cohort, with roughly a sixth of those sequences being non-productive. Paper-wide results and their limitations: Specific HLA alleles were associated with around 18,000 TCR beta sequences at a false discovery rate of 0.05 in a later analysis. In vitro tests confirmed that three of the cytomegalovirus-associated TCR beta chains recognize cytomegalovirus antigens. According to the authors, the approach could potentially be generalized to other disease states and immunological phenotypes. In a later analysis, TCR association rates were found to vary across HLA loci, with the most associated TCRs seen for DRB1 alleles and the fewest for HLA-C alleles. Most TCR sequences were observed very rarely across donors, whereas some public TCRs were present in many individuals. A later analysis reported that several top co-occurrence clusters appeared linked to parvovirus B19, influenza, CMV and Epstein-Barr virus. The study gave a list of 150 to 200 TCR beta chains associated with cytomegalovirus. Presence/absence analyses assumed roughly uniform sequencing depth across donors, an assumption that may not hold. An earlier analysis of approximately 540 of the donors showed that most TCR beta V segments appeared in productive rearrangements either about 87% or about 30% of the time, which broadly matched IMGT annotations. In a later genetic analysis, fewer N-insertions in productive TCRs were reported among donors in an Asian-associated ancestry cluster than the approximately 630-donor mean. Correlated functional status among segregating V segments might reflect linkage disequilibrium, but an unknown experimental factor could not be ruled out. In both the original and validation cohorts, the classifier was reported to diagnose cytomegalovirus status with high specificity and sensitivity. A further reported finding was that TCR beta sequences accurately predicted the HLA-A and HLA-B alleles for most subjects in the first cohort. A later genetic analysis associated a missense DCLRE1C variant with V-gene and J-gene trimming of TCR beta chains, and an independent cohort replicated the association. Because counts were too low, under 20 rarely observed V segments, including chromosome 9 orphons, were left out of the earlier analysis of roughly 600 of the donors. A cluster of highly shared sequence variants was judged likely to represent a technical artifact of the sequencing pipeline. A later analysis found that most CMV-associated TCR beta chains appeared HLA-restricted, with HLA associations seemingly driven largely by CMV exposure. Only TCR beta chains were sequenced in this cohort, and the absence of alpha or paired-chain data limited detectable features. Because HLA typing was missing for some donors at each locus, association tests included only the typed subset. CMV serostatus was the only immune exposure information available for the cohort. Because the 87-base-pair reads could not distinguish some IMGT-functional V segments, including TRBV6-2 and TRBV6-3, those segments were excluded. Compared with equally common non-associated chains, HLA-associated TCR beta chains in a later analysis were more clonally expanded and had lower generation probabilities. When HLA alleles, especially DR and DQ, strongly co-occurred, attributing TCR associations to individual alleles was difficult.

The library came from the immunoSEQ multiplex PCR assay. A mixture of 60 forward primers for TCR Vbeta segments and 13 reverse primers for TCR Jbeta segments was used in the multiplex PCR. The CDR3 region of rearranged TCR beta genes was amplified from genomic DNA with a multiplex PCR assay. Amplified TCR beta libraries were sequenced as 87-base-pair reads on the Illumina HiSeq System. Processing in the source paper ran as follows. Across the roughly 600 repertoires, a later analysis counted 80 million or so unique TCR beta chains, 9.5 million to 13 million of which were shared by at least two donors. Raw reads were error-corrected and collapsed into unique sequences with a nearest-neighbor algorithm that merged closely related sequences to remove PCR and sequencing errors. To assign V, D and J gene segments, CDR3 sequences were aligned to IMGT reference sequences. For a sequence to be retained, a match of at least six nucleotides to both a V gene segment and a J gene segment was required. Rearrangements were called productive when the CDR3 lacked stop codons and stayed in frame with V and J; all others were non-productive. Following IMGT convention, CDR3 was defined as the stretch from the second conserved V-encoded cysteine to the conserved J-encoded phenylalanine. The earlier analysis of about 590 of the donors excluded sequences that lacked an unambiguous match to a single V gene segment. An earlier analysis of 587 of the donors called V segments functional above 56.7% productive rearrangements and segregating when the between-donor standard deviation exceeded 5%. A statistical classification framework was built to diagnose cytomegalovirus status from the catalog of TCR beta chain sequences. In a later analysis, TCR nucleotide sequences were compared against IMGT/GENE-DB human TR gene sequences so that V and J genes could be assigned. In a later analysis, CDR3 sequences and most-parsimonious VDJ recombination scenarios were assigned using the TCRdist pipeline. In a later analysis, every TCR beta chain was defined by the combination of its CDR3 amino acid sequence and its V-gene family, and reads without a unique V-gene family were dropped. In a later analysis, 500 to 700 highly shared, low-generation-probability nucleotide sequences were removed to address suspected cross-contamination and a sequencing artifact. A later analysis calculated a clonal expansion index for each public chain from normalized within-repertoire ranks of inferred template counts. Generation probabilities in a later analysis came from a VDJ recombination model fitted to out-of-frame rearrangements, and those results were checked against IGoR. In a later analysis, TCR-TCR, TCR-HLA and TCR-CMV co-occurrence was scored with hypergeometric tests, and a repertoire-size bias correction was applied to TCR pairs. In a later analysis, false discovery rates were estimated by permuting HLA or CMV assignments 20 times. In a later analysis, co-occurring TCRs were grouped using DBSCAN, with TCRdist sequence similarity added in when clustering inside HLA-allele-positive subsets. For co-occurrence clustering, repertoires with fewer than 30,000 or more than 120,000 public chains were excluded, along with five repertoires with anomalous nucleotide sharing. The table was pulled from immuneACCESS by TCRdb, which kept in-frame rearrangements only. Such tables lose some clones; where checked, under half of the loss comes from unresolved V genes, and the rest has no known cause. The V and J calls and clone size were taken over from that table, and D and trimming were inferred from the DNA. This sample comprises approximately 110,000 clones, around 70% of them detected only once. Roughly a tenth of the sample is taken by the ten largest.

The cohort comprised 670 or so healthy bone marrow donors. At the time of sampling, all cohort members were nominally healthy, though unrecorded immune exposures were likely present. The donor tested CMV seropositive and was one of the 289 seropositive cohort members. Every donor gave a peripheral blood sample, and the peripheral blood mononuclear cells from that sample were used for TCR beta sequencing. Genomic DNA was extracted from the blood cell samples with the Qiagen DNeasy Blood Extraction Kit. Including the terminal cysteine and phenylalanine, the CDR3 comprises 13 residues. Here the CDR3 DNA is all that survives: 39 bases in frame from base 1. Sequences MNHNS (CDR1) and SASEGT (CDR2) are obtained from the germline V gene. V and J are truncated by 1 base and 9 bases respectively, leaving an intervening sequence of 12 bases.

The chain is made from TRBV6-1 and TRBJ2-5; a tentative D match to TRBD2 spans 6 bases. The TCR comes from a man aged 40-55 years in good health and CMV-seropositive. Sequencing was carried out using PBMCs. The nucleotide sequence is TGTGCCAGCAGTGAAGAGGCAGGAGGGGCCCAGTACTTC. Its translation reads: CASSEEAGGAQYF.